The subject of this entry is one T cell receptor beta chain. This entry is derived from a study of graft-versus-host responses after intestinal transplantation. The germline V gene has CDR1 MNHNS and CDR2 SASEGT. This CDR3 has 14 amino acids. V shed 10 bases, J shed 11 bases, and the junction held 12 bases outside the gene matches. The data were produced by immunoSEQ multiplex PCR, yet TCRdb's version contains in-frame clones alone and is incomplete. The sample includes about 64,000 clones, more than 90% of them seen just once. The chain is built from TRBV6-1 and TRBJ1-6, with 9 bases matching TRBD1. The TCR was taken from a human patient who received an intestinal transplant, so some T cells may come from the graft donor. The sample was bone marrow, taken approximately 700 days after intestinal transplantation. The DNA of the CDR3 is TGTGCCACTTACCCCGGGACAGGGATAACACCCCTCCACTTT. Its translation: CATYPGTGITPLHF.